This entry concerns a single T cell receptor (beta chain). Germline CDR1 SGHTA, CDR2 FQGTGA. The V segment lost 5 bases and the J segment 3 bases; nucleotides outside the gene matches: 6. This CDR3 is built from 14 residues. The data are from a study of shared clonotypes between healthy human individuals. Looking at the study overall: In total, the donors were two women and a few men aged 18 to 49.

Sorted-subset replicate PCR reactions contained approximately 190 ng DNA, corresponding to some 28,000 T cell genomes. Produced via immunoSEQ multiplex PCR; TCRdb's table is partial and in-frame only. The data hold about 710,000 clones, with more than 70% observed a single time. This TCR came from a woman aged 25 to 39 in good health. The sample comprised memory CD4+ T cells sorted from blood. Subset denoted: CD45RA-negative fraction. The chain links TRBV7-3 to TRBJ2-5; 7 nucleotides agree with TRBD1. CDR3 sequence reads: CASSPTGTEETQYF. CDR3 coding DNA: TGTGCCAGCAGCCCGACCGGGACAGAAGAGACCCAGTACTTC.